Shown below are 8 T cell receptor beta chains from a single sample sequenced in a study of blood T cell repertoires in COVID-19. Profiling relied on immunoSEQ multiplex PCR, and the TCRdb table lists in-frame clones only, not all of them. The table has approximately 180,000 clones, approximately 84% seen once; the top ten hold around 1.3%. Sequencing input: PBMCs or T cells enriched from blood (not recorded which). Receptors were obtained from a human donor with acute COVID-19. The donor label of this sample is uncertain.

The chain is built from TRBV19 and TRBJ2-1, with 12 bases that match TRBD2. CDR1 and CDR2 (germline): LNHDA, SQIVND (reference sequence). CDR3 length: 14 amino acids. The junction had 2 bases not matched to a gene; V was cut back by 5 bases and J by 6 bases. The CDR3 DNA follows: TGTGCCAGTAGTGGGACTAGCGGGCCCAATGAGCAGTTCTTC. Its translation is CASSGTSGPNEQFF.

The rearrangement links TRBV7-9 to TRBJ1-1; 8 bases align to TRBD1. Trimming took 4 bases from V and 1 from J; bases not matched to a gene: 2. The CDR3 is 14 residues long. Looked up from germline, CDR1 is SEHNR and CDR2 is FQNEAQ (reference sequence). This CDR3 is CASSWGQANTEAFF. Here the CDR3 DNA reads TGTGCCAGCAGCTGGGGACAGGCGAACACTGAAGCTTTCTTT.

The chain employs TRBV2 and TRBJ1-3; TRBD1 agrees at 7 bases. V gave up 2 bases and J gave up 1 base; unmatched junction bases: 2. The CDR3 totals 15 residues. Germline V lookup: CDR1 SNHLY, CDR2 FYNNEI. The CDR3 reads CASSEQGGSGNTIYF. DNA for the CDR3: TGTGCCAGCAGTGAACAGGGGGGTTCTGGAAACACCATATATTTT.

This clone was seen more than once but under ten times. V is TRBV9 and J is TRBJ2-5; the match to TRBD2 covers 9 bases. The CDR3 totals 17 residues. After removal of 0 bases from V and 1 base from J, the junction contained 7 bases not matched to a gene. In germline, CDR1 is SGDLS, CDR2 YYNGEE. CDR3 coding DNA: TGTGCCAGCAGCGTAGGACGGCGCGGGGGGGCCCAAGAGACCCAGTACTTC. Protein sequence: CASSVGRRGGAQETQYF.

The gene calls are TRBV11-2 and TRBJ1-2, with 9 bases aligning to TRBD1. The CDR3 has 15 amino acids. Germline CDR1 is SGHAT and CDR2 is FQNNGV. V lost 4 bases, J lost 2 bases, and 5 bases stayed unmatched. CDR3 sequence: CASSSYRGQNYGYTF. The CDR3 nucleotides read TGTGCCAGCAGCTCTTACAGGGGGCAGAACTATGGCTACACCTTC.

The chain combines TRBV4-1 with TRBJ1-3, with TRBD1 matching 7 bases. The CDR3 has 15 residues. Unmatched junction bases numbered 4, after V lost 3 bases and J lost 2 bases. CDR1 MGHRA and CDR2 YSYEKL come from the germline V gene. The CDR3 nucleotides read TGCGCCAGCAGCCATCCAGGGGGAACTGGAAACACCATATATTTT. Translating gives CASSHPGGTGNTIYF.

The gene calls are TRBV11-2 and TRBJ1-2, with TRBD1 as a possible D gene (5 bases). Trimming stripped 7 bases from V and 6 bases from J, with 18 bases between. The germline gives CDR1 SGHAT, CDR2 FQNNGV. This CDR3 region has 14 residues. In DNA form, the CDR3 reads TGTGCCAGCACTCCCCCGAGGACCAGGGATGGCTACACCTTC. Amino acid sequence: CASTPPRTRDGYTF.

The chain links TRBV27 to TRBJ2-3, with D uncertain. This CDR3 comprises 14 residues. V was shortened by 3 bases and J by 2 bases, with 9 bases between the two germline ends. From germline, CDR1 is MNHEY and CDR2 SMNVEV (reference sequence). The CDR3 loop reads CASSFNQVTDTQYF. CDR3 DNA sequence: TGTGCCAGCAGTTTTAATCAGGTCACAGATACGCAGTATTTT.